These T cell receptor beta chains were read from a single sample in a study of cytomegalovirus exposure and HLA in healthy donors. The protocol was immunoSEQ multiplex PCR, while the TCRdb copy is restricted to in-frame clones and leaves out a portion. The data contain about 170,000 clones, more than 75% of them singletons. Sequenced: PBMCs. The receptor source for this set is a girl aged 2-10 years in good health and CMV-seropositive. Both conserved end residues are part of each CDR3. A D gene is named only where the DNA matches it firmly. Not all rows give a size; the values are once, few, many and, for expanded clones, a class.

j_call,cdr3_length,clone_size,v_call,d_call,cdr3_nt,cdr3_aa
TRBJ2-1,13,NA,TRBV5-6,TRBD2,TGTGCCAGCAGCTTGTGGGAGGGCCAGGAGCAGTTCTTC,CASSLWEGQEQFF
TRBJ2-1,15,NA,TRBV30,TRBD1,TGTGCCTGGAACCCGACAGGGAGCTCCTACAATGAGCAGTTCTTC,CAWNPTGSSYNEQFF
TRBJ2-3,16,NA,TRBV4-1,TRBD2,TGCGCCAGCAGCCGCCGACTAGCTGGGGGAACAGATACGCAGTATTTT,CASSRRLAGGTDTQYF
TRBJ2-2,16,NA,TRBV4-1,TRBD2,TGCGCCAGCAGCCAAGGGGAGCGGGAGATAACCGGGGAGCTGTTTTTT,CASSQGEREITGELFF
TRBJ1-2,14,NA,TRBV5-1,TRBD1,TGCGCCAGCAGCCCGGAGAAGGACAGGGATGGCTACACCTTC,CASSPEKDRDGYTF
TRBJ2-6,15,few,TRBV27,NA,TGTGCCAGCAGTCCCGATTTGGGCGGGGCCAACGTCCTGACTTTC,CASSPDLGGANVLTF
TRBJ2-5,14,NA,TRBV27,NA,TGTGCCAGCAGCCCTCAGACTGGACTAGAGACCCAGTACTTC,CASSPQTGLETQYF
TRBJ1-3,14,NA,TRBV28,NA,TGTGCCAGCAGTTTTGGACTGACTGGAAACACCATATATTTT,CASSFGLTGNTIYF
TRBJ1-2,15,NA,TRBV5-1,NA,TGCGCCAGCAGCTTGGAATCCAGGTTCCCCTATGGCTACACCTTC,CASSLESRFPYGYTF
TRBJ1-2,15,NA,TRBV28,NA,TGTGCCAGCAGTCCTAGGCCACTAGCTAACTATGGCTACACCTTC,CASSPRPLANYGYTF
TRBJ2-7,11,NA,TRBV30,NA,TGTGCCTGGGAGCCTATGAACGAGCAGTACTTC,CAWEPMNEQYF
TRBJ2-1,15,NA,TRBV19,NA,TGTGCCAGTAGTATGGAGGGGAGCTCCTACAATGAGCAGTTCTTC,CASSMEGSSYNEQFF
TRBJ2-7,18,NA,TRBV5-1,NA,TGCGCCAGCAGCTTGGGCCCCGGTGGGGAGTTCAGATTTTACGAGCAGTACTTC,CASSLGPGGEFRFYEQYF
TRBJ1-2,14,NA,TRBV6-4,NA,TGTGCCAGCAGTGACTCCCCCGGGGACTATGGCTACACCTTC,CASSDSPGDYGYTF
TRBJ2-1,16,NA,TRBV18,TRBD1,TGTGCCAGCTCAAAAGGCCCGGGACAGGGGTTCAATGAGCAGTTCTTC,CASSKGPGQGFNEQFF
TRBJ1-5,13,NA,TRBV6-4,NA,TGTGCCAGCAGTGAATCGGGGAACCAGCCCCAGCATTTT,CASSESGNQPQHF
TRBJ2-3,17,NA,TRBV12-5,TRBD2,TGTGCTAGTGGTTTGGCCCAAACTAGCGGGAGTACAGATACGCAGTATTTT,CASGLAQTSGSTDTQYF
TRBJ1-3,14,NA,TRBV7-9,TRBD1,TGTGCCAGCAGTGGGACAGGGGACGGAAACACCATATATTTT,CASSGTGDGNTIYF